The T cell receptor beta chain described here comes from a study of PD-1 blockade in classical Hodgkin lymphoma. Across the whole study: Once every 2 weeks, patients received intravenous nivolumab at 3 mg/kg.

Of note for this clone: Its specificity is unknown.

The table came from immunoSEQ multiplex PCR; TCRdb's copy has only in-frame clones and leaves some out. The profile shows some 58,000 clones, 85% to 95% of them singletons. Findings of the study overall: CD4+ TCR diversity climbed significantly by C4D1, unlike CD8+ TCR diversity. Lower baseline TCR diversity was reported for newly diagnosed patients than for healthy donors. The causes of the repertoire differences, possibly disease activity or prior therapy, remain undefined.

The time point here: cycle 4 day 1 (C4D1), after less than seven weeks of nivolumab. With no exception, relapse followed autologous stem cell transplantation in all patients, and brentuximab vedotin exposure varied. Germline values: CDR1 MDHEN, CDR2 SYDVKM. Trimming removed 5 bases from V and 5 bases from J, with 18 bases in between. The CDR3 consists of 15 residues. This rearrangement joins TRBV28 to TRBJ1-2; D remains unclear. The specimen comprised peripheral blood mononuclear cells (PBMCs), sampled before the fourth cycle of nivolumab. The sequence derives from a human donor with classical Hodgkin lymphoma. The CDR3 loop is CASSPDQYPIYGYTF. As DNA, the CDR3 is TGTGCCAGCAGTCCGGATCAATACCCCATTTATGGCTACACCTTC.